This is a list of T cell receptor beta chains from one sample in a study of OX40 agonist ivuxolimab in advanced cancers. Sequencing used immunoSEQ multiplex PCR; TCRdb keeps in-frame clones, though not all of them. The sample consists of some 45,000 clones, roughly 86% of them appearing once. Specimen: CD4+ or CD8+ T cells sorted from blood, collected in a trial of the OX40 agonist ivuxolimab. The source of these receptors is an adult with an advanced solid tumor such as melanoma, head and neck, liver or kidney cancer. CDR3s include the opening cysteine and the closing phenylalanine or tryptophan. D genes are given only for firm matches. Not all rows give a size; the values are once, few, many and, for expanded clones, a class.

d_call	j_call	v_call	clone_size	cdr3_nt	cdr3_aa
TRBD1	TRBJ1-2	TRBV2	NA	TGTGCCAGCATAGGGACAGGGGAAAGAAAGGCTCCAGACTATGGCTACACCTTC	CASIGTGERKAPDYGYTF
NA	TRBJ2-5	TRBV7-9	few	TGTGCCAGCAGCTTATCGCAGTGGGGTGGGACCCAGTACTTC	CASSLSQWGGTQYF
NA	TRBJ1-5	TRBV5-6	NA	TGTGCCAGCAGCTTGGGGGGTTTTGGTAATCAGCCCCAGCATTTT	CASSLGGFGNQPQHF
TRBD2	TRBJ2-2	TRBV9	NA	TGTGCCAGCAGCGCCGATAGCGGGGAAAGATCCGGGGAGCTGTTTTTT	CASSADSGERSGELFF
NA	TRBJ1-5	TRBV13	NA	TGTGCCAGCAGCCCCGGTAGAGGGGGCAATCAGCCCCAGCATTTT	CASSPGRGGNQPQHF
TRBD1	TRBJ1-5	TRBV9	NA	TGTGCCAGCAGCGGGGACAGGGAGGGTCAGCCCCAGCATTTT	CASSGDREGQPQHF
NA	TRBJ2-5	TRBV6-6	NA	TGTGCCAGCAGTTACTCTGGGCCACAAGAGACCCAGTACTTC	CASSYSGPQETQYF
NA	TRBJ2-2	TRBV7-9	NA	TGTGCCAGCAGGGGGTGGAGGATCACGAACACCGGGGAGCTGTTTTTT	CASRGWRITNTGELFF
TRBD2	TRBJ2-1	TRBV6-4	NA	TGTGCCAGCAGTGAAGGACTAGCGGGACTCAATGAGCAGTTCTTC	CASSEGLAGLNEQFF
TRBD1	TRBJ2-7	TRBV5-4	once	TGTGCCAGCAGACCCCGGGACAGGGGAGTCGACGAGCAGTACTTC	CASRPRDRGVDEQYF
NA	TRBJ2-2	TRBV11-1	NA	TGTGCCAGCAGCTTCGTGACATCTCTCACCGGGGAGCTGTTTTTT	CASSFVTSLTGELFF
TRBD1	TRBJ2-3	TRBV11-2	once	TGTGCCAGCAGGCCCGGGACAGGGAGGTTATCCTCCTCCACAGATACGCAGTATTTT	CASRPGTGRLSSSTDTQYF
TRBD1	TRBJ2-7	TRBV11-2	few	TGTGCCAGCAGCCTGGGGACAGCCGAGCAGTACTTC	CASSLGTAEQYF
NA	TRBJ2-3	TRBV7-2	NA	TGTGCCAGCAGCGACGGTCGGGTTACGCAGTATTTT	CASSDGRVTQYF
NA	TRBJ2-3	TRBV9	NA	TGTGCCAGCAGCGGCAACGAGCGGGCCACTAGCACAGATACGCAGTATTTT	CASSGNERATSTDTQYF
NA	TRBJ1-2	TRBV27	NA	TGTGCCAGCAGAGGAGGAGGGGGTAACTATGGCTACACCTTC	CASRGGGGNYGYTF
TRBD1	TRBJ1-3	TRBV7-9	NA	TGTGCCAGCAGCCTGGGACAGCTAAACACCATATATTTT	CASSLGQLNTIYF
TRBD2	TRBJ2-1	TRBV4-2	NA	TGTGCCAGCAGCCAAGGAGAGTGGAGCGGGGGCCCTGATAACAATGAGCAGTTCTTC	CASSQGEWSGGPDNNEQFF
NA	TRBJ2-5	TRBV11-3	NA	TGTGCCAGCAGCTTCGGCAGAGAGACCCAGTACTTC	CASSFGRETQYF
NA	TRBJ1-1	TRBV4-2	NA	TGTGCCAGCAGCCAAGCTACAGAGGGAACTGAAGCTTTCTTT	CASSQATEGTEAFF
TRBD2	TRBJ2-5	TRBV7-9	NA	TGTGCCAGCAGCTTGGGGACTAGCGGATACCAAGAGACCCAGTACTTC	CASSLGTSGYQETQYF
TRBD2	TRBJ2-1	TRBV19	NA	TGTGCCAGTACCCCCCTGGCGGGGGACGTCGTGAATGAGCAGTTCTTC	CASTPLAGDVVNEQFF
TRBD1	TRBJ2-2	TRBV6-6	once	TGTGCCAGCGACGGGACAGGGTGGAACGGGGAGCTGTTTTTT	CASDGTGWNGELFF
NA	TRBJ2-2	TRBV21-1	NA	TGTGCCAGCAGCAAATGGGGGGGACAGGGTAAGGACACCGGGGAGCTGTTTTTT	CASSKWGGQGKDTGELFF
TRBD1	TRBJ2-5	TRBV5-1	NA	TGCGCCAGCGCTCCCTATCAGGGGGCGGGAGAGACCCAGTACTTC	CASAPYQGAGETQYF
NA	TRBJ1-3	TRBV27	NA	TGTGCCAGCAGCTCGTTAGCCCTGGGGCGTAAGGAAAACACCATATATTTT	CASSSLALGRKENTIYF
NA	TRBJ2-7	TRBV6-5	once	TGTGCCAGCAGTTCCTCGACGGGGTACTCCTACGAGCAGTACTTC	CASSSSTGYSYEQYF